The 21 T cell receptor beta chains in this list originate from one sample, sequenced in a study of blood T cell repertoires in COVID-19. The repertoire was sequenced with immunoSEQ multiplex PCR; TCRdb's copy has only in-frame clones and lacks some. The repertoire holds about 73,000 clones, with over 80% as singletons. Material: peripheral blood. The receptor set was obtained from a man older than 75 with active or convalescent COVID-19.

The chain couples TRBV29-1 to TRBJ2-6; TRBD2 agrees at 8 bases. Germline assignment: CDR1 SQVTM and CDR2 ANQGSEA. The CDR3 length is 15 residues. The V and J ends lost 6 bases and 0 bases, in that order; junction bases with no gene match: 4. The CDR3 protein is CSVSGTSSGANVLTF. The CDR3 nucleotides are TGCAGCGTATCCGGGACTAGCTCTGGGGCCAACGTCCTGACTTTC.

The rearrangement joins TRBV11-3 to TRBJ2-1; tentative D call: TRBD1 (6 bases). V was clipped by 0 bases and J by 4 bases, with 7 bases between them. The germline V gene has CDR1 SGHNT and CDR2 YENEEA. The CDR3 consists of 14 residues. CDR3 residues: CASSLDRGYNEQFF. In nucleotides, the CDR3 is TGTGCCAGCAGCTTAGACAGGGGTTACAATGAGCAGTTCTTC.

Here the CDR3 DNA reads TGTGCCAGCAGCGAAACTAGCGGGCCATCCTACTTC. It encodes CASSETSGPSYF. V is TRBV28 and J is TRBJ2-7; 9 bases map to TRBD2. J was trimmed by 13 bases and V by 6 bases; bases with no gene match: 10. CDR1 is MDHEN and CDR2 is SYDVKM in the germline V gene. The CDR3 has 12 amino acids.

V usage is TRBV6-5 and J usage is TRBJ2-7, with D tentatively TRBD1 (6 bases). Germline CDR1 MNHEY, CDR2 SVGAGI. The V gene lost 0 bases and the J gene lost 2 bases, with 14 bases spanning the gap. The CDR3 length is 16 residues. DNA for the CDR3: TGTGCCAGCAGTTACTCCAGTTCCGAGGGGGCCTACGAGCAGTACTTC. Protein product: CASSYSSSEGAYEQYF.

This clone was observed once. The DNA of the CDR3 is TGCGCCAGCAGCCAAGAGCGCCTGGGGGGCTCTGGGGCCAACGTCCTGACTTTC. It specifies CASSQERLGGSGANVLTF. The chain employs TRBV4-1 and TRBJ2-6; weak D call: TRBD2 (6 bases). The CDR3 loop spans 18 amino acids. Trimming left V 0 bases short and J 0 bases short, with 12 bases between. Germline CDR1 MGHRA, CDR2 YSYEKL.

This sequence joins TRBV3-1 (or the pseudogene TRBV3-2) and TRBJ1-4; D is unresolved. Germline loops: CDR1 LGHDT, CDR2 YNNKEL (reference sequence). V lost 1 base, J lost 8 bases, and 11 bases lay in between. CDR3 length: 14 residues. CDR3: CASSQGVAREKLFF. CDR3 bases: TGTGCCAGCAGCCAAGGGGTAGCAAGGGAAAAACTGTTTTTT.

The chain joins TRBV2 to TRBJ2-4; no clear D. The V end lost 3 bases, the J end lost 10 bases, and 19 bases lay between the germline ends. Germline values: CDR1 SNHLY, CDR2 FYNNEI. The CDR3 is 15 residues long. The CDR3 reads CASSDPRHPSRIQYF. CDR3 bases: TGTGCCAGCAGTGACCCCCGACACCCCTCCAGGATTCAGTACTTC.

A single count supports this clone. The chain joins TRBV10-3 to TRBJ2-7, with 11 bases fitting TRBD2. The junction had 9 bases not matched to a gene; V was cut back by 4 bases and J by 4 bases. Germline values: CDR1 ENHRY, CDR2 SYGVKD. The CDR3 length is 16 residues. CDR3: CAISGLAGGSRYEQYF. The CDR3 nucleotides are TGTGCCATCAGTGGCCTAGCGGGAGGCTCCCGGTACGAGCAGTACTTC.

V usage is TRBV5-1 and J usage is TRBJ1-4, with D perhaps matching TRBD1 (5 bases). Trimming pared 4 bases from V and 8 bases from J, leaving 15 bases between. The CDR3 consists of 14 residues. The germline gives CDR1 SGHRS, CDR2 YFSETQ. The CDR3 DNA is TGCGCCAGCAGCCTGTCCAGGGAGGGGGAAAAACTGTTTTTT. Encoded protein: CASSLSREGEKLFF.

The chain recombines TRBV11-2 with TRBJ1-4; possible D gene TRBD1, 6 bases. Germline V gene lookup returns CDR1 SGHAT and CDR2 FQNNGV. The V gene lost 0 bases and the J gene lost 6 bases, with 11 bases spanning the gap. There are 15 residues in the CDR3. CDR3 sequence reads: CASSLDPGGYEKLFF. DNA of the CDR3: TGTGCCAGCAGCTTAGATCCGGGGGGCTATGAAAAACTGTTTTTT.

This chain uses TRBV19 with TRBJ2-3; a weak D match, TRBD2 (6 bases). The CDR3 is 16 amino acids. Per the germline V gene, CDR1 is LNHDA and CDR2 is SQIVND (reference sequence). V was pared by 4 bases and J by 0 bases, with 14 bases between. The CDR3 nucleotides read TGTGCCAGTAGTACCACACCCCGGGGGAGCACAGATACGCAGTATTTT. Amino acids: CASSTTPRGSTDTQYF.

V is TRBV7-9 and J is TRBJ2-5; TRBD1 matches 11 bases. V trimming: 3 bases; J trimming: 5 bases; junction bases outside the gene matches: 5. Germline CDR1 SEHNR, CDR2 FQNEAQ (reference sequence). CDR3 length: 15 residues. CDR3 region: CASSFGTGGGETQYF. For the CDR3, the DNA is TGTGCCAGCAGCTTCGGGACAGGGGGTGGGGAGACCCAGTACTTC. The full variable domain, rest sourced from reference TRBV7-9 and TRBJ2-5, is DTGVSQNPRHKITKRGQNVTFRCDPISEHNRLYWYRQTLGQGPEFLTYFQNEAQLEKSRLLSDRFSAERPKGSFSTLEIQRTEQGDSAMYLCASSFGTGGGETQYFGPGTRLLVL.

This chain links TRBV5-5 with TRBJ2-3; a possible D gene is TRBD1 (5 bases). The CDR3 contains 15 residues. CDR1 is SGHKS, CDR2 YYEKEE, per germline (reference sequence). Trimming stripped 0 bases from V and 6 bases from J, with 14 bases between. CDR3 in amino acids: CASSLGSGQPDTQYF. Here the CDR3 DNA reads TGTGCCAGCAGCTTGGGGTCAGGGCAGCCGGATACGCAGTATTTT.

This sequence joins TRBV6-6 and TRBJ1-6; TRBD1 is a possible D gene (6 bases). Per germline, CDR1 MNHNY and CDR2 SVGAGI (reference sequence). Trimming shortened V by 2 bases and J by 11 bases, and 19 bases separated the two germline ends. The CDR3 runs to 16 residues. CDR3 in DNA: TGTGCCAGCAGTTACGGTCGGAGAGGGGGAGTAACACCCCTCCACTTT. Translating gives CASSYGRRGGVTPLHF.

The chain uses TRBV9 and TRBJ2-1; D might be TRBD2 (5 bases). Trimming cost V 6 bases and J 0 bases, with 10 bases left between them. Germline CDR1 reads SGDLS; CDR2 reads YYNGEE. The CDR3 has 14 amino acids. CDR3 protein: CASTLTSSYNEQFF. The CDR3 nucleotides are TGTGCCAGCACCCTCACTAGCTCCTACAATGAGCAGTTCTTC.

The V and J genes are TRBV18 and TRBJ2-1; maybe TRBD2 (6 bases). The CDR3 is 16 amino acids. CDR1 and CDR2 from the germline V gene are KGHSH and LQKENI. The V gene lost 5 bases and the J gene lost 8 bases, with 22 bases spanning the gap. The CDR3 nucleotides are TGTGCCAGCTCAACCTATCCGGCTAGCGCTCGCGATGAGCAGTTCTTC. It yields the protein CASSTYPASARDEQFF. The variable domain in full, completed from reference TRBV18 and TRBJ2-1, reads NAGVMQNPRHLVRRRGQEARLRCSPMKGHSHVYWYRQLPEEGLKFMVYLQKENIIDESGMPKERFSAEFPKEGPSILRIQQVVRGDSAAYFCASSTYPASARDEQFFGPGTRLTVL.

The J gene is TRBJ2-2, the V gene TRBV2; maybe TRBD2 (5 bases). V was shortened by 3 bases and J by 5 bases, with 10 bases between the two germline ends. The length of the CDR3 is 14 residues. Germline V lookup: CDR1 SNHLY, CDR2 FYNNEI. The CDR3 sequence: CASSDRGLTGELFF. DNA for the CDR3: TGTGCCAGCAGTGACCGGGGATTAACCGGGGAGCTGTTTTTT.

For this clone: Different DNA sequences within this sample yield the same CDR3. This chain links TRBV6-2 or TRBV6-3 with TRBJ1-6; TRBD1 aligns across 7 bases. V shed 3 bases and J 6 bases; nucleotides not matched to a gene: 2. The germline gives CDR1 MNHEY, CDR2 SVGEGT. The CDR3 has 14 residues. The CDR3: CASSYGTANSPLHF. DNA for the CDR3: TGTGCCAGCAGTTATGGGACAGCTAATTCACCCCTCCACTTT.

The V and J genes are TRBV2 and TRBJ1-4, with 9 bases fitting TRBD1. This CDR3 is built from 14 residues. Losses at the gene ends were 7 bases for V and 10 bases for J; bases not matched to a gene: 10. Germline V gene lookup returns CDR1 SNHLY and CDR2 FYNNEI. The CDR3 sequence is CASNQQGARGKLFF. CDR3 DNA sequence: TGTGCCAGCAACCAACAGGGGGCGCGAGGAAAACTGTTTTTT.

This chain links TRBV24-1 with TRBJ2-5; TRBD1 agrees at 10 bases. V dropped 4 bases and J dropped 5; count of bases not matched to a gene: 0. This CDR3 has 13 residues. Per germline, CDR1 KGHDR and CDR2 SFDVKD. The CDR3 region has the DNA TGTGCCACCAGTGAGACAGGGGGCGAGACCCAGTACTTC. This sequence encodes CATSETGGETQYF.

The chain uses TRBV7-6 and TRBJ2-3; 12 nucleotides match TRBD2. Germline V lookup: CDR1 SGHVS, CDR2 FNYEAQ. The J segment lost 4 bases and the V segment lost 2 bases, leaving 1 base of the junction unmatched. CDR3 length equals 15 residues. The CDR3 region is CASSLLAGGPDTQYF. CDR3 nucleotides: TGTGCCAGCAGCTTACTAGCGGGAGGGCCAGATACGCAGTATTTT.